Here is one T cell receptor beta chain with its context. What this receptor recognizes is not known. Base qualities are not recorded, but no much larger clone differs from it by a single base. Other DNA sequences of this sample code for an identical CDR3. The sample's treatment or condition label, in plain terms: roughly 20 received Ad26.COV2.S at low or high dose, single or two shots; roughly five received placebo; per-sample allocation not given. Repertoires of vaccine and placebo recipients were sequenced from samples taken on day 63 after the first injection. Cohort 1b enrolled about 25 adults aged 18-55 years at a single site in Boston, USA, between 29 July and 7 August 2020. Ad26.COV2.S consisted of a replication-incompetent adenovirus type 26 vector by which a prefusion-stabilized SARS-CoV-2 spike protein from the original Wuhan strain was expressed. The immunoSEQ Assay was used to sequence TCRbeta CDR3 regions. After extraction, genomic DNA underwent amplification by bias-controlled multiplex PCR, followed by high-throughput sequencing. As for how the authors treated the data: To quantify the absolute abundance of every unique TCRbeta CDR3 region, sequences were collapsed and filtered. Usable DNA was measured by amplifying reference genes present in all nucleated cells, and TCRbeta template counts were normalized to that usable DNA to estimate T cell fraction. Repertoire TCRs were annotated as SARS-CoV-2-specific by exact matching of V gene, CDR3 amino acid sequence and J gene to a known reactive TCR set. The reference SARS-CoV-2 TCR set was obtained from MIRA and was filtered for enrichment in COVID-19-positive ImmuneCODE repertoires, whereby public or cross-reactive TCRs were removed. Based on the MIRA antigens, annotated TCRs were further analysed at the level of specific ORF or position within ORF. Breadth was defined as the number of annotated unique rearrangements divided by the total number of unique productive rearrangements, and depth was defined as the summed frequency of the annotated unique rearrangements. Two-sided Wilcoxon rank-sum tests were used to compare TCR breadth between groups. TCRdb took this table from immuneACCESS and kept in-frame rearrangements with V and J called. Such tables lack part of the clones; where checked against another copy, unresolved V genes explain under half of the gap, and the rest is unexplained. The V and J calls and the clone size are those of that table, but D and trimming were determined from the DNA. In this sample the table shows about 400,000 clones, 70% to 90% of which occur a single time. The ten largest clonotypes hold over 1.5% of the sample.

From the cysteine up to the phenylalanine, the CDR3 has a length of 14 residues. Of all the DNA, just the CDR3 is kept, 42 bases in frame from base 1. The germline V gene (reference sequence) provides CDR1 SGHNT and CDR2 YYREEE. V is pared back by 0 bases and J by 1 base, with 7 bases lying between the germline termini. This entry comes from a study of Ad26.COV2.S vaccination and SARS-CoV-2 variants (dated by TCRdb to the early 2020s). Context from the whole study: Donors in the vaccine arm were drawn from COV1001, a multicentre, randomized, double-blind, placebo-controlled phase I-IIa trial testing Ad26.COV2.S in healthy adults. Ad26.COV2.S was administered intramuscularly at a dose of 5x10^10 or 1x10^11 viral particles, either as one shot or as two shots given 56 days apart. TCRbeta repertoire sequencing served as the tool for gauging how specific and how broad the SARS-CoV-2-reactive T cell receptors were following Ad26.COV2.S vaccination. A total of roughly 30 samples were included in the TCR-sequenced set, comprising about 20 Ad26.COV2.S vaccine recipients, 5 placebo recipients and 8 SARS-CoV-2 convalescent individuals. Participants in the trial were split at random into five groups of five each, receiving low-dose or high-dose Ad26.COV2.S once or twice, or else placebo on both occasions. Throughout the experiments and outcome assessment, investigators stayed blinded to trial group allocation.

Here is what the overall study found, with its caveats: The study was not powered for comparison of responses between vaccine doses or regimens. Ad26.COV2.S recipients had higher spike-specific TCR breadth than placebo recipients (P = 0.0014). The authors noted that total T cell responses may have been underestimated by the TCR breadth and depth analyses. After vaccination, substantial breadth of spike-specific CD8+ and CD4+ T cell responses was reported. Vaccine and placebo recipients had similar non-spike TCR breadth, a finding consistent with the vaccine containing only spike.

Rearrangement joined TRBV5-4 to TRBJ1-1, and perhaps TRBD1 as D gene, on 5 matching bases. This clonotype was sampled from a person between 18 and 59 years old who received the Ad26.COV2.S COVID-19 vaccine or a placebo. Sequencing used peripheral blood, obtained in a trial of Ad26.COV2.S vaccine versus placebo. The DNA is TGTGCCAGCAGCTTGGGACAGACGAACACTGAAGCTTTCTTT. This is translated as CASSLGQTNTEAFF.